Each of the 3 T cell receptor beta chains below was sequenced from the same sample in a study of brain metastases from non-small cell lung cancer. Method: immunoSEQ multiplex PCR; TCRdb's copy keeps in-frame clones and lacks some. The sample consists of 3,500 to 5,500 clones, about 88% of them appearing once. The sample taken for sequencing was tissue from a brain metastasis. These receptors all come from a donor at least 40 years old with non-small cell lung cancer.

This clone was counted a single time. The chain employs TRBV7-8 and TRBJ1-1; possibly TRBD1 for D (5 bases). Germline-derived CDR1 and CDR2 are SGHVS and FQNEAQ. The CDR3 has 12 residues. The V and J ends lost 5 bases and 10 bases respectively, with 14 bases between them. The CDR3 DNA sequence: TGTGCCAGCAGCCCAAGACAGATCCGAGCTTTCTTT. Translating gives CASSPRQIRAFF.

The genes are TRBV7-9 and TRBJ2-2; 9 bases match TRBD1. The CDR3 contains 15 residues. CDR1 is SEHNR, CDR2 FQNEAQ, per germline (reference sequence). The junction had 4 bases not matched to a gene; V was cut back by 5 bases and J by 3 bases. CDR3 sequence: CASSPGDRDTGELFF. CDR3 bases: TGTGCCAGCAGCCCCGGGGACAGGGACACCGGGGAGCTGTTTTTT.

About this clone itself: One end of the junction does not line up with germline, which may come from a read error. This specimen includes other DNA sequences encoding the same CDR3. The rearrangement joins TRBV29-1 to TRBJ1-2; D not certain. Germline V gene sequence: CDR1 SQVTM, CDR2 ANQGSEA. This CDR3 spans 12 amino acids. CDR3 coding DNA: TGCAGCGTTGCTGGGAAGTCCTATGGTTACACCTTC. Amino acid sequence: CSVAGKSYGYTF.